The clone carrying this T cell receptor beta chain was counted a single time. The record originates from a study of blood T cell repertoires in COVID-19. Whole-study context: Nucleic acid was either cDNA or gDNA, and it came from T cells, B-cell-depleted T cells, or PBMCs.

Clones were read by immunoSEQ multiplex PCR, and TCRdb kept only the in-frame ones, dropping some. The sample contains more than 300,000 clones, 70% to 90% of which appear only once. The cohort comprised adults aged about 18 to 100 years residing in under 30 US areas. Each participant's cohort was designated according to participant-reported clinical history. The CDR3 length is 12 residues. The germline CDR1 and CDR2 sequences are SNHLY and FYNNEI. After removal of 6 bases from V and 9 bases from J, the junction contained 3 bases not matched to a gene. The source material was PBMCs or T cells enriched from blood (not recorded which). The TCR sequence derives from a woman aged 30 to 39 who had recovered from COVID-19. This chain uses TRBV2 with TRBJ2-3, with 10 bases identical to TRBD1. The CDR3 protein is CASRTGGWTQYF. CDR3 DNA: TGTGCCAGCAGGACAGGGGGCTGGACGCAGTATTTT.